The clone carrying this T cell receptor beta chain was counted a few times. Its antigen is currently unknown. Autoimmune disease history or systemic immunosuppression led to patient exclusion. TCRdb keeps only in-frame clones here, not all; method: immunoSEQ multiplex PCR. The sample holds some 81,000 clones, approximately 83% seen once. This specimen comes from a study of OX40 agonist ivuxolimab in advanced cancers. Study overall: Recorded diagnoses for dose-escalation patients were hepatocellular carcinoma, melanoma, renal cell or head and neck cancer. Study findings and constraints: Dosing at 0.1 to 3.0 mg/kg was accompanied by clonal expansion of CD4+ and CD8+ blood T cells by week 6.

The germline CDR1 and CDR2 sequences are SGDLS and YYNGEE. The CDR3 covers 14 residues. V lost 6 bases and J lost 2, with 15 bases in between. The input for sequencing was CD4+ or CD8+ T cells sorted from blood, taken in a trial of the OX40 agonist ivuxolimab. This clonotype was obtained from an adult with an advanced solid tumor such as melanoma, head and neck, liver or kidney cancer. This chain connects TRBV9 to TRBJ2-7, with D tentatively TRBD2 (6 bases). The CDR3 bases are TGTGCCAGCACCTCGGACTACCCTCCCTACGAGCAGTACTTC. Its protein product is CASTSDYPPYEQYF.